This TCR beta chain was found in a study of blood T cell repertoires in COVID-19 (dated by TCRdb to 2018 to 2021). With respect to the entire study: The collaborator samples originated in the United States, Italy and Spain and spanned the acute and convalescent phases of COVID-19. Samples came from the ongoing ImmuneRACE study (first 160 participants) plus 1,254 subjects from 6 global collaborators. Where available, HLA class I and class II types were obtained from metadata supplied by the sample provider rather than from assay-based typing. Deeply sampled blood TCRbeta repertoires from subjects exposed to, actively infected with, or recovered from COVID-19 were included in the dataset. The prospective study material was composed of cDNA or gDNA derived from T cells, B-cell-depleted T cells, or PBMCs. The repertoires were released in a freely available public database meant as a resource for research on the immune response to SARS-CoV-2. The sample metadata nearly always contained a de-identified subject ID, COVID-19 status, age in years and sex.

The paper's findings and limits, for the study overall: How much clinical and demographic metadata was included differed by source and by participant, and the metadata was provided uncurated.

Whole blood was collected in K2EDTA tubes by collaborating institutions according to the institutions' own protocols. For TCRbeta analysis, collaborators shipped samples as frozen whole blood, isolated PBMCs, or DNA extracted from either of those sample types. The immunoSEQ Assay, a bias-controlled multiplex PCR, was used to amplify TCRbeta CDR3 regions from genomic DNA. In the authors' own workflow: Within the assay, amplification of reference gene primers was used to estimate how many nucleated cells each sample contained. Sequence reads were collapsed and filtered to measure the absolute abundance of every unique TCRbeta CDR3 rearrangement. For each sample, productive Simpson clonality was calculated by taking the square root of Simpson's diversity index across productive rearrangements. The immuneACCESS repertoire file appears here via TCRdb, limited to in-frame rearrangements. These files lack a portion of the clones; in checked studies, under half of the deficit traces to unresolved V genes, and the cause of the others is not known. D and trimming were read from the DNA, whereas the V and J calls and clone size are those reported in that table. The sample table holds about 200,000 clones, of which 88% were seen once. Clones ranked in the top ten supply around 1.5% of the sample.

The sample holds one count of this clone. The target of this receptor is not known. Base-call qualities are not available, and no considerably larger clone is one nucleotide away. The CDR3 goes from the cysteine to the phenylalanine over 14 residues. Of the read, only the CDR3 DNA is kept; its 42 bases are in frame from base 1. Reading the germline V gene gives CDR1 SGHDN and CDR2 FVKESK. V and J lose 4 bases and 4 bases, and a span of 13 bases separates them. The specimen was peripheral blood. The sequence came from a man between 18 and 35 years old with active or convalescent COVID-19. This sequence uses TRBV14 and TRBJ2-5, with TRBD2 tentatively as D gene (6 bases match). The sequenced DNA: TGTGCCAGCAGCCCCTGGGGAGGCGGAGAGACCCAGTACTTC. Its translation reads: CASSPWGGGETQYF.